The rows below give T cell receptor beta chains drawn from one sample of a study of CD8+ T cells in alopecia areata. Measured with immunoSEQ multiplex PCR; TCRdb has only the in-frame clones, and not every one. The sample shows around 300,000 clones, 60% of them seen only once. The specimen comprised CD4+ T cells sorted from blood, sampled between weeks 51 and 54, from a patient treated with tofacitinib. Receptors originate from a human donor with alopecia areata. The CDR3 runs from the conserved cysteine through the conserved F or W. A D gene is named only where the DNA matches it firmly. Size tells how often a clone was seen (once, few, many) or the class of an expanded clone, and some rows leave it out.

j_call d_call clone_size v_call cdr3_aa cdr3_nt
TRBJ1-1 NA NA TRBV25-1 CASSDPGRTEAFF TGTGCCAGCAGTGATCCCGGTCGCACTGAAGCTTTCTTT
TRBJ2-5 TRBD1 NA TRBV29-1 CSVGTDEETQYF TGCAGCGTGGGGACAGACGAAGAGACCCAGTACTTC
TRBJ1-2 NA few TRBV30 CAWSVFRAGGYTF TGTGCCTGGAGTGTGTTTAGGGCTGGAGGCTACACCTTC
TRBJ1-1 NA NA TRBV25-1 CASSKTENTEAFF TGTGCCAGCAGTAAAACGGAGAACACTGAAGCTTTCTTT
TRBJ1-3 NA NA TRBV29-1 CSVVFSGNTIYF TGCAGCGTTGTATTCTCTGGAAACACCATATATTTT
TRBJ2-4 NA NA TRBV9 CASSADLLAKNIQYF TGTGCCAGCAGCGCCGACCTTCTAGCCAAAAACATTCAGTACTTC
TRBJ2-5 NA NA TRBV4-1 CASSQHGTNQETQYF TGCGCCAGCAGCCAACACGGGACAAACCAAGAGACCCAGTACTTC
TRBJ1-2 NA NA TRBV6-5 CASNQVVYGYTF TGTGCCAGCAATCAGGTTGTCTATGGCTACACCTTC
TRBJ1-2 NA NA TRBV23-1 CASSHPNAGYTF TGCGCCAGCAGTCATCCGAATGCTGGCTACACCTTC
TRBJ1-5 NA NA TRBV9 CASSVDAYSNQPQHF TGTGCCAGCAGCGTAGATGCGTATAGCAATCAGCCCCAGCATTTT
TRBJ1-6 TRBD1 once TRBV5-1 CASSEGTGADSPLHF TGCGCCAGCAGCGAAGGGACAGGGGCAGATTCACCCCTCCACTTT
TRBJ2-1 NA NA TRBV11-2 CASSLAWGRTYNEQFF TGTGCCAGCAGCTTAGCTTGGGGGAGGACCTACAATGAGCAGTTCTTC
TRBJ1-6 TRBD1 NA TRBV27 CASRPGQGRAWAPLHF TGTGCCAGCAGACCGGGACAGGGGAGGGCCTGGGCACCCCTCCACTTT
TRBJ1-6 NA few TRBV13 CASSLGQGRNSPLHF TGTGCCAGCAGCTTAGGTCAGGGGCGGAATTCACCCCTCCACTTT
TRBJ1-4 NA few TRBV30 CAWRLYEKLFF TGTGCCTGGAGGTTATATGAAAAACTGTTTTTT
TRBJ1-2 TRBD1 NA TRBV30 CAWRKRQGGYTF TGTGCCTGGAGAAAGAGACAGGGGGGCTACACCTTC
TRBJ2-7 NA NA TRBV5-1 CASSLSGVSYEQYF TGCGCCAGCAGCTTGTCAGGGGTGAGTTACGAGCAGTACTTC
TRBJ1-6 NA NA TRBV10-3 CAISTAGGSLHF TGTGCCATCAGTACAGCGGGTGGTTCCCTCCACTTT
TRBJ2-7 NA NA TRBV5-1 CASSLQGLHEQYF TGCGCCAGCAGCTTGCAGGGGCTCCACGAGCAGTACTTC
TRBJ2-7 NA NA TRBV29-1 CSVLGNAYEQYF TGCAGCGTCCTTGGCAACGCCTACGAGCAGTACTTC
TRBJ1-6 NA few TRBV27 CASSFLGSPLHF TGTGCCAGCAGTTTTCTGGGTTCACCCCTCCACTTT
TRBJ2-5 NA few TRBV7-2 CASSLVQETQYF TGTGCCAGCAGCTTAGTACAAGAGACCCAGTACTTC